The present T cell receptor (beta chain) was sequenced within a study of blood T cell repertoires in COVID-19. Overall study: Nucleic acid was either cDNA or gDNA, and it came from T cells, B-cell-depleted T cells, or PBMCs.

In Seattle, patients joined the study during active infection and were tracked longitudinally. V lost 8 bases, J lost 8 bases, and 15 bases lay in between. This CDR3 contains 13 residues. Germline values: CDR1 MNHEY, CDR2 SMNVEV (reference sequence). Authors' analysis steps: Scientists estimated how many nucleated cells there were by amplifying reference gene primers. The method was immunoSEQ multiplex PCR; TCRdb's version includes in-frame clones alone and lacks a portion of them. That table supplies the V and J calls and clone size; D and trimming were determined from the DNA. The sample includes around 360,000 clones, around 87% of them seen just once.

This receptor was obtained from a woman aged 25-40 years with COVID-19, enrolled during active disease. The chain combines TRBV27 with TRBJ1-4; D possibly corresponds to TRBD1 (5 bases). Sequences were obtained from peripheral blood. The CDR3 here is CASGHQSREKLFF. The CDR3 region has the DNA TGTGCCAGCGGACATCAATCACGAGAAAAACTGTTTTTT.